This T cell receptor beta chain was retrieved from a study of identical twins. Per the germline V gene, CDR1 is LNHNV and CDR2 is YYDKDF (reference sequence). Trimming removed 0 bases from V and 5 bases from J, with 10 bases in between. This CDR3 region has 14 residues. Only a few counts were recorded for this clonotype. TCRdb processed the 5' RACE reads anew with MiXCR; each CDR3 protein has one entry. The repertoire holds 350,000 to 600,000 distinct CDR3 sequences, over 12% seen once, with 0.52% in the top ten. This sample was shared with a second study, whose subject was yellow fever vaccine responses in identical twins.

Sequencing input: CD4+ T cells sorted from blood. This clonotype was obtained from a young woman in good health. This chain joins TRBV15 and TRBJ1-1; D is uncertain. This CDR3 reads CATSRDLGDTEAFF. In DNA form, the CDR3 reads TGTGCCACCAGCAGAGATCTCGGGGATACTGAAGCTTTCTTT.